The source of this TCR beta chain is a study of neurological immune-mediated disorders. The unsorted libraries were prepared from 2 million PBMCs (stored at -80 C). With 10-nucleotide random UMIs included, cDNA was synthesized by 5'RACE. TCRdb passed the 5' RACE reads through MiXCR, listing each CDR3 protein once. The data contain 80,000 to 85,000 distinct CDR3 sequences, 2.5% to 3% of them singletons. V shed 4 bases and J shed 0 bases, with 12 bases lying between them. The CDR3 spans 15 residues. The germline V gene has CDR1 LGHDT and CDR2 YNNKEL (reference sequence). Study conclusions and caveats: One related-CDR3 cluster, identified by phylogenetic grouping, held the repertoires of 18 of 34 multiple sclerosis patients and was a possible signature.

Many counts were recorded for this clonotype. The antigen is unknown. This receptor was taken from a woman in her twenties or thirties with multiple sclerosis. V usage is TRBV3-1 and J usage is TRBJ1-1, with D hard to call. The sample taken for sequencing was PBMCs. The CDR3 region is CASSPSEMVNTEAFF. The CDR3 DNA reads TGTGCCAGCAGCCCCTCAGAGATGGTGAACACTGAAGCTTTCTTT.